Below are 29 T cell receptor beta chains sequenced from a single sample in a study of human T cells and chemical hapten exposure. MiXCR, run by TCRdb on the RACE reads, gives a single entry per CDR3 protein. The data contain 96,000 or so distinct CDR3 sequences, 9.3% of them singletons. Time point specified: patch test 2, 6 weeks after DPC sensitization. Treatment given: therapeutic diphenylcyclopropenone sensitization with weekly scalp DPC. The sample in question was whole blood, obtained in connection with sensitization to the hapten diphenylcyclopropenone (DPC). Source of these receptors: a woman aged 40 to 49 with alopecia areata. Some clones in this sample may be carry-over from other donors' samples.

This clonotype has more than one count but fewer than ten. The CDR3 region is CASSIGDEQYF. The CDR3, as DNA: TGTGCCAGCAGTATTGGGGACGAGCAGTACTTC. The J gene is TRBJ2-7, the V gene TRBV25-1, with no clear D. Trimming shortened V by 5 bases and J by 5 bases, and 7 bases separated the two germline ends. The length of the CDR3 is 11 residues. Germline CDR1 and CDR2: MGHDK and SYGVNS.

The chain joins TRBV20-1 to TRBJ2-7; no clear D gene. This CDR3 has 15 residues. Deletions cut 1 base from V and 0 bases from J, with 13 bases between. CDR1 DFQATT and CDR2 SNEGSKA come from the germline V gene (reference sequence). This chain's CDR3 is CSARVARSSSYEQYF. Written as DNA, the CDR3 is TGCAGTGCTAGAGTAGCCAGGTCCAGCTCCTACGAGCAGTACTTC.

This clonotype was found a few times. The V gene is TRBV30, the J gene TRBJ2-2; 8 bases agree with TRBD1. Germline V CDR1 and CDR2: GTSNPN, SVGIG (reference sequence). J was trimmed by 6 bases and V by 3 bases; bases with no gene match: 3. The CDR3 contains 13 residues. CDR3 region: CAWRGTGSGELFF. In nucleotides, the CDR3 is TGTGCCTGGAGGGGGACAGGATCCGGGGAGCTGTTTTTT.

The chain employs TRBV28 and TRBJ2-7, with 11 bases that match TRBD2. The V gene end was trimmed by 7 bases and the J gene end by 0 bases; junction bases not matched to a gene: 5. The CDR3 sequence is 15 residues long. Per the germline V gene, CDR1 is MDHEN and CDR2 is SYDVKM. Here the CDR3 DNA reads TGTGCCAGCAATAGCGGGAGGGCTTTCTCCTACGAGCAGTACTTC. As protein: CASNSGRAFSYEQYF.

This clonotype was detected a few times. The chain has TRBV5-6 and TRBJ1-5; D gene uncertain. This CDR3 is built from 16 residues. Germline values: CDR1 SGHDT, CDR2 YYEEEE. The germline V and J ends were trimmed by 0 bases and 5 bases, with 15 bases remaining between them. Written as DNA, the CDR3 is TGTGCCAGCAGCTTGGCCGGGCTGAATCGGGATCAGCCCCAGCATTTT. This codes for CASSLAGLNRDQPQHF.

This clonotype has more than one count but fewer than ten. The CDR3 region has the DNA TGTGCCAGCAGCTTAGGAGGGACTAGCGGGACAGATACGCAGTATTTT. Translation gives CASSLGGTSGTDTQYF. The genes are TRBV11-3 and TRBJ2-3; 12 positions match TRBD2. Trimming cost V 1 base and J 3 bases; bases outside gene matches: 2. From germline, CDR1 is SGHNT and CDR2 YENEEA. The CDR3 consists of 16 residues. Filled out from reference TRBV11-3 and TRBJ2-3, the complete variable domain reads EAGVVQSPRYKIIEKKQPVAFWCNPISGHNTLYWYLQNLGQGPELLIRYENEEAVDDSQLPKDRFSAERLKGVDSTLKIQPAELGDSAVYLCASSLGGTSGTDTQYFGPGTRLTVL.

This clonotype was detected ten times or more. CDR3 in amino acids: CASISTGTGETQYF. CDR3 DNA sequence: TGTGCCAGCATTTCCACCGGGACAGGGGAGACCCAGTACTTC. The chain joins TRBV28 to TRBJ2-5; 9 nucleotides align to TRBD1. V gave up 7 bases and J gave up 5 bases; unmatched junction bases: 8. The CDR3 covers 14 residues. Germline V gives CDR1 MDHEN, CDR2 SYDVKM.

This clonotype was observed many times. The gene calls are TRBV5-6 and TRBJ2-7; D might be TRBD1 (6 bases). Germline values: CDR1 SGHDT, CDR2 YYEEEE. This CDR3 is built from 13 residues. The V gene lost 5 bases and the J gene lost 2 bases, with 11 bases spanning the gap. The chain's CDR3 is CASRLEGAYEQYF. CDR3 coding DNA: TGTGCCAGCAGACTTGAGGGGGCCTACGAGCAGTACTTC.

The chain carries TRBV11-2 and TRBJ2-7; 14 bases agree with TRBD2. The germline gives CDR1 SGHAT, CDR2 FQNNGV. The ends lost 2 bases at V and 3 bases at J; junction bases unmatched: 27. This CDR3 region has 24 residues. Written as DNA, the CDR3 is TGTGCCAGCAGCTTAAGAACGTCGGCAGGTGGCCCGGGACTAGCGGGAGAAAGGAACTACGAGCAGTACTTC. Translation gives CASSLRTSAGGPGLAGERNYEQYF. Full variable domain (rest looked up from reference TRBV11-2 and TRBJ2-7): EAGVAQSPRYKIIEKRQSVAFWCNPISGHATLYWYQQILGQGPKLLIQFQNNGVVDDSQLPKDRFSAERLKGVDSTLKIQPAKLEDSAVYLCASSLRTSAGGPGLAGERNYEQYFGPGTRLTVT.

This clonotype was counted ten times or more. The chain joins TRBV18 to TRBJ2-3; D call uncertain. Germline V gene sequence: CDR1 KGHSH, CDR2 LQKENI. The V gene lost 4 bases and the J gene lost 2 bases, with 16 bases spanning the gap. CDR3 length equals 16 residues. The CDR3 sequence: CASSRVSFGFTDTQYF. CDR3 bases: TGTGCCAGCTCACGGGTCTCATTTGGGTTCACAGATACGCAGTATTTT.

This clonotype has more than one count but fewer than ten. The genes are TRBV6-5 and TRBJ2-3, with D perhaps TRBD1 or TRBD2 (5 bases each). Trimming stripped 2 bases from V and 3 bases from J, with 12 bases between. Germline V gives CDR1 MNHEY, CDR2 SVGAGI. This CDR3 is 15 amino acids long. Written as DNA, the CDR3 is TGTGCCAGCAGTTACGGGACCACAACTACAGATACGCAGTATTTT. Translating gives CASSYGTTTTDTQYF.

The table lists this clonotype with many counts. The chain carries TRBV11-2 and TRBJ1-5, with D possibly TRBD1 on 5 matching bases. Trimming removed 2 bases at V and 0 bases at J, with 14 bases between. This CDR3 region has 17 residues. Germline CDR1 reads SGHAT; CDR2 reads FQNNGV. DNA of the CDR3: TGTGCCAGCAGCTTAAATATGGGGGGGATTAGCAATCAGCCCCAGCATTTT. Amino acids: CASSLNMGGISNQPQHF.

To note about this clonotype: Just one base apart from a much larger clone, this may be a read error. This CDR3 reads CATSDRRTAPYEQNF. The CDR3 DNA reads TGTGCCACCAGTGACCGCAGGACAGCCCCCTACGAGCAGAACTTC. This sequence joins TRBV24-1 and TRBJ2-7, with a tentative D call TRBD1 (6 bases). Germline V gene data show CDR1 as KGHDR and CDR2 as SFDVKD. The CDR3 contains 15 residues.

Only a few counts were recorded for this clonotype. The DNA of the CDR3 is TGTGCCAGCAGCCTATCGACAGCAGATACGCAGTATTTT. This gives the protein CASSLSTADTQYF. The chain employs TRBV7-9 and TRBJ2-3, with D perhaps matching TRBD1 (5 bases). CDR3 size: 13 residues. The ends were cut back, 5 bases at V and 4 bases at J, with 10 bases in the middle. In germline, CDR1 is SEHNR, CDR2 FQNEAQ (reference sequence).

The CDR3 sequence: CASSRDRGRAYGYTF. CDR3 nucleotides: TGTGCCAGCAGTCGGGACAGGGGGCGAGCGTATGGCTACACCTTC. V and J are TRBV27 and TRBJ1-2, with 12 bases matching TRBD1. Germline CDR1 reads MNHEY; CDR2 reads SMNVEV (reference sequence). The CDR3 is 15 amino acids. Unmatched junction bases numbered 6, after V lost 5 bases and J lost 5 bases.

This clonotype was detected ten times or more. The J gene is TRBJ2-4, the V gene TRBV5-1; D remains unclear. V lost 0 bases to trimming and J lost 2 bases, with 9 bases between them. This CDR3 spans 15 amino acids. CDR1 is SGHRS, CDR2 YFSETQ, per germline. The DNA of the CDR3 is TGCGCCAGCAGCTTGGGACCGAATTCCAAAAACATTCAGTACTTC. Translation: CASSLGPNSKNIQYF. The full variable domain, completed using reference TRBV5-1 and TRBJ2-4, is KAGVTQTPRYLIKTRGQQVTLSCSPISGHRSVSWYQQTPGQGLQFLFEYFSETQRNKGNFPGRFSGRQFSNSRSEMNVSTLELGDSALYLCASSLGPNSKNIQYFGAGTRLSVL.

The table lists this clonotype with many counts. The CDR3 is CSVASPNTGELFF. The CDR3, as DNA: TGCAGCGTTGCATCACCGAACACCGGGGAGCTGTTTTTT. The genes are TRBV29-1 and TRBJ2-2; D ambiguous. Between the trimmed V and J ends, which lost 4 bases and 0 bases, there was a span of 6 bases. CDR1 and CDR2 from the germline V gene are SQVTM and ANQGSEA. There are 13 residues in the CDR3.

Comment on this clonotype: Germline and junction disagree at one end, which may indicate a read error. The chain employs TRBV19 and TRBJ2-1; D may be TRBD1 or TRBD2 (5 bases each). Germline CDR1 reads LNHDA; CDR2 reads SQIVND (reference sequence). This CDR3 spans 15 amino acids. The CDR3: CASSMGVSSYNEQSF. CDR3 DNA sequence: TGTGCCAGTAGTATGGGGGTAAGCTCCTACAATGAGCAGTCCTTC.

This clonotype was counted only a few times. This chain joins TRBV7-2 and TRBJ2-3, with TRBD2 identical over 13 bases. Trimming cost V 1 base and J 4 bases; bases outside gene matches: 5. CDR1 SGHTA and CDR2 FQGNSA come from the germline V gene. CDR3 length: 17 residues. CDR3 nucleotides: TGTGCCAGCAGCTTAGGGACTAGCGGGAGACCTGCAGATACGCAGTATTTT. Protein sequence: CASSLGTSGRPADTQYF. The complete variable domain, with remaining parts taken from reference TRBV7-2 and TRBJ2-3, reads GAGVSQSPSNKVTEKGKDVELRCDPISGHTALYWYRQSLGQGLEFLIYFQGNSAPDKSGLPSDRFSAERTGGSVSTLTIQRTQQEDSAVYLCASSLGTSGRPADTQYFGPGTRLTVL.

This clonotype appeared a few times. The chain has TRBV5-4 and TRBJ2-5; D is unclear. The V and J ends lost 2 bases and 2 bases respectively, with 10 bases between them. Germline V lookup: CDR1 SGHNT, CDR2 YYREEE (reference sequence). The CDR3 consists of 14 residues. The CDR3 DNA reads as TGTGCCAGCAGCTTTAGTGGCGGACAAGAGACCCAGTACTTC. It encodes CASSFSGGQETQYF.

This clonotype was detected ten times or more. V and J are TRBV28 and TRBJ2-1; tentative D call: TRBD1 (6 bases). Germline lookup yields CDR1 MDHEN and CDR2 SYDVKM. CDR3 size: 11 residues. Trimming cost V 3 bases and J 14 bases, with 11 bases left between them. The CDR3: CASSFNRVEFF. The CDR3, as DNA: TGTGCCAGCAGTTTTAACAGGGTGGAGTTCTTC.

This rearrangement joins TRBV20-1 to TRBJ2-4; no firm D call. V was cut by 5 bases and J by 0 bases, with 20 bases left in between. The CDR3 has 17 residues. CDR1 is DFQATT and CDR2 is SNEGSKA in the germline V gene (reference sequence). The CDR3 DNA sequence: TGCAGTGCTGAGGAAAATATGGGTGGATTAGCCAAAAACATTCAGTACTTC. Protein product: CSAEENMGGLAKNIQYF.

This clonotype was observed a few times. The CDR3 spells CASSWGRQGGYEQYF. The CDR3 DNA follows: TGTGCCAGCAGTTGGGGTCGACAGGGGGGCTACGAGCAGTACTTC. The chain carries TRBV27 and TRBJ2-7; 9 bases are shared with TRBD1. Trimming took 4 bases from V and 3 from J; bases not matched to a gene: 7. Germline values: CDR1 MNHEY, CDR2 SMNVEV (reference sequence). This CDR3 has 15 residues.

This clonotype came up a few times. The CDR3 sequence is CASSLGDRLNTEAFF. CDR3 nucleotide sequence: TGTGCCAGCAGTTTAGGGGACAGATTGAACACTGAAGCTTTCTTT. The chain joins TRBV28 to TRBJ1-1, with 7 nucleotides matching TRBD1. CDR1 MDHEN and CDR2 SYDVKM come from the germline V gene. The V segment lost 2 bases and the J segment 0 bases; nucleotides outside the gene matches: 3. The CDR3 has 15 amino acids.

The table lists this clonotype with a few counts. The V call is TRBV20-1, the J call TRBJ2-7, with 10 bases fitting TRBD2. The germline V gene encodes CDR1 DFQATT and CDR2 SNEGSKA (reference sequence). This CDR3 comprises 14 residues. V shed 0 bases, J shed 9 bases, and the junction held 8 bases outside the gene matches. CDR3 nucleotides: TGCAGTGCTAGAGAGCCTAGCGGGAGTGCGGGGCAGTACTTC. Protein product: CSAREPSGSAGQYF.

Only a few counts were recorded for this clonotype. The chain carries TRBV20-1 and TRBJ1-5; D ambiguous. V was clipped by 5 bases and J by 6 bases, with 11 bases between them. In germline, CDR1 is DFQATT, CDR2 SNEGSKA (reference sequence). The CDR3 runs 12 residues. DNA for the CDR3: TGCAGTGCTCCGGGCCCCCTTCAGCCCCAGCATTTT. It codes for CSAPGPLQPQHF.

This clonotype was counted many times. V usage is TRBV9 and J usage is TRBJ2-2; possible D gene TRBD1, 6 bases. CDR3 length: 14 residues. V lost 3 bases and J lost 5, with 11 bases in between. The germline CDR1 and CDR2 sequences are SGDLS and YYNGEE. Here the CDR3 reads CASSARQATGELFF. The CDR3 DNA sequence: TGTGCCAGCAGCGCGAGACAGGCGACCGGGGAGCTGTTTTTT.

V usage is TRBV20-1 and J usage is TRBJ2-3; 7 bases are shared with TRBD2. Trimming cost V 3 bases and J 4 bases; bases outside gene matches: 16. From germline, CDR1 is DFQATT and CDR2 SNEGSKA (reference sequence). The CDR3 sequence is 17 residues long. Here the CDR3 DNA reads TGCAGTGCTAGTATAGGTCTCCCGGGAGGTACCCCAGATACGCAGTATTTT. It yields the protein CSASIGLPGGTPDTQYF.

This chain links TRBV28 with TRBJ2-7; D is uncertain. The germline V and J ends were trimmed by 2 bases and 3 bases, with 5 bases remaining between them. The length of the CDR3 is 12 residues. The germline V gene encodes CDR1 MDHEN and CDR2 SYDVKM. In nucleotides, the CDR3 is TGTGCCAGCAGTTTAGAGTACTACGAGCAGTACTTC. It codes for CASSLEYYEQYF.